This T cell receptor (beta chain) originates from a study of follicular helper T cells after annual influenza vaccination. Study results and limitations: Plasmablast frequency change correlated with clonality change in ICOS+CD38+ cTfh.

There are 14 residues in the CDR3. The V gene's germline CDR1 is GTSNPN and CDR2 SVGIG (reference sequence). With V trimmed by 0 bases and J by 3 bases, 5 bases remained unmatched. Libraries were prepared by immunoSEQ multiplex PCR; TCRdb keeps only in-frame clonotypes and omits some of them. The repertoire has several thousand clones, 70% to 90% of them found once; the top ten carry about 3.8%. For this clone: Its antigen is not known.

Time point meaning: 2014-2015 season, 7 days after vaccination. The receptor was isolated from an adult who received the influenza vaccine. The chain recombines TRBV30 with TRBJ2-7; 7 positions agree with TRBD1. Source: CXCR5+ CD38- circulating T follicular helper cells from blood, taken 7 days after influenza vaccination. Specified subset: circulating Tfh, non-naive CD4+CXCR5+PD-1+ (ICOS+CD38+ or ICOS-CD38-). CDR3 residues: CAWSVGTAIYEQYF. CDR3 sequence (DNA): TGTGCCTGGAGTGTCGGGACAGCAATCTACGAGCAGTACTTC.